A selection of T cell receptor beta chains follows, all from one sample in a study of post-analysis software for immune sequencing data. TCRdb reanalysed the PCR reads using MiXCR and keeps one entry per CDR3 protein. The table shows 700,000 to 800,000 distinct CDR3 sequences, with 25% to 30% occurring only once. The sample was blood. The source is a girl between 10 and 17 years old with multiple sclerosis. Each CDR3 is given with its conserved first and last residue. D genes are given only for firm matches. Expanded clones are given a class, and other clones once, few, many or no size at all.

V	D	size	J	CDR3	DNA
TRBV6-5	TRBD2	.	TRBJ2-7	CASRPTWTSSYEQYF	TGTGCCAGCAGACCTACCTGGACTAGCTCCTACGAGCAGTACTTC
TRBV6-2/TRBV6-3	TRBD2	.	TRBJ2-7	CAGSYSPSGNEQYF	TGTGCCGGCAGTTACTCTCCTAGCGGGAACGAGCAGTACTTC
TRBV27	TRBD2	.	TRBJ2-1	CASSLSGGSLNEQFF	TGTGCCAGCAGTTTATCGGGCGGGAGCCTCAATGAGCAGTTCTTC
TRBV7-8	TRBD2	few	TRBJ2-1	CASFAARGSLTYNEQFF	TGTGCCAGCTTCGCCGCGCGGGGGAGTCTTACCTACAATGAGCAGTTCTTC
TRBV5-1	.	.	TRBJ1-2	CASSIDRANYGYTF	TGCGCCAGCAGCATAGACAGAGCTAACTATGGCTACACCTTC
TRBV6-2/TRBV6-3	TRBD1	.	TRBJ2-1	CASSDRGAYNEQFF	TGTGCCAGCAGCGACAGGGGGGCATACAATGAGCAGTTCTTC
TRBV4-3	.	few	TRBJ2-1	CASSPPGELVEQFF	TGCGCCAGCAGCCCGCCTGGGGAGTTGGTTGAGCAGTTCTTC
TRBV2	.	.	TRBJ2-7	CASRDPSYEQYF	TGTGCCAGCCGGGACCCCTCCTACGAGCAGTACTTC
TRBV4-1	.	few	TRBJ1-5	CASSQDWGGGPMPQHF	TGCGCCAGCAGCCAAGATTGGGGGGGCGGGCCGATGCCCCAGCATTTT
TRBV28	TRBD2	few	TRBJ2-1	CASGSPQAGGPNEQFF	TGTGCCAGCGGGTCACCCCAGGCGGGGGGGCCGAATGAGCAGTTCTTC
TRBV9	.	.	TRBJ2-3	CASSVDGVNTQYF	TGTGCCAGCAGCGTAGATGGGGTAAATACGCAGTATTTT
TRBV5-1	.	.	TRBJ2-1	CASSPSDGYGEQFF	TGCGCCAGCAGCCCTTCGGATGGTTACGGTGAGCAGTTCTTC
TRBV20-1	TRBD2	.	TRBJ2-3	CSARLAGGRSDTQYF	TGCAGTGCCCGACTGGCGGGAGGGCGGTCAGATACGCAGTATTTT
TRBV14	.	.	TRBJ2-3	CASSQATYGDTQYF	TGTGCCAGCAGCCAAGCTACGTACGGAGATACGCAGTATTTT
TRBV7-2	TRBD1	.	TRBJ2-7	CASSFTSGTGMAYEQYF	TGTGCCAGCAGCTTCACTTCCGGGACAGGGATGGCCTACGAGCAGTACTTC
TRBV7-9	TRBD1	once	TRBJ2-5	CASSPPEQGARETQYF	TGTGCCAGCAGCCCCCCGGAGCAGGGGGCGAGGGAGACCCAGTACTTC
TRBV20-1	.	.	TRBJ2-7	CSARDLIGSRTYEQYF	TGCAGTGCTAGAGATCTTATCGGGAGCCGTACCTACGAGCAGTACTTC
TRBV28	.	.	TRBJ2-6	CAVRAVHSGANVLTF	TGTGCCGTCAGGGCCGTTCACTCTGGGGCCAACGTCCTGACTTTC
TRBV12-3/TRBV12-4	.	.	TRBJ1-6	CASSFGQINSPLHF	TGTGCCAGCAGTTTTGGCCAGATCAATTCACCCCTCCACTTT
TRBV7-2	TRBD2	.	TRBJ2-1	CASSSRSSGGYNEQFF	TGTGCCAGCAGCTCCCGCTCTAGCGGGGGCTACAATGAGCAGTTCTTC
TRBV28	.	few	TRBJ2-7	CASSNRGGYSYEQYF	TGTGCCAGCAGTAATAGGGGAGGATACTCCTACGAGCAGTACTTC